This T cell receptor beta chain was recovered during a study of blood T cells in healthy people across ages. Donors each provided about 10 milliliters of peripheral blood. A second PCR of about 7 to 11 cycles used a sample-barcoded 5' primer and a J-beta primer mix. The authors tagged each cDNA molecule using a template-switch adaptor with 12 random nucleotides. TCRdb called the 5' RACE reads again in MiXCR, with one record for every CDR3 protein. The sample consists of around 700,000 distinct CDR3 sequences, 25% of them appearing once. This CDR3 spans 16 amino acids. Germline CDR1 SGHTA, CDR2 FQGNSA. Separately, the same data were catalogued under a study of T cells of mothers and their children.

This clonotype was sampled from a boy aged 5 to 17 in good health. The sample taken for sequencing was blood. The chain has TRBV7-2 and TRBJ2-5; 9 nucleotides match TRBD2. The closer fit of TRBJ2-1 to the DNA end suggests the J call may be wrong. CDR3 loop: CASSLVMTSGYNEQFF. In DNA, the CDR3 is TGTGCCAGCAGCTTAGTGATGACTAGCGGTTACAATGAGCAGTTCTTC.